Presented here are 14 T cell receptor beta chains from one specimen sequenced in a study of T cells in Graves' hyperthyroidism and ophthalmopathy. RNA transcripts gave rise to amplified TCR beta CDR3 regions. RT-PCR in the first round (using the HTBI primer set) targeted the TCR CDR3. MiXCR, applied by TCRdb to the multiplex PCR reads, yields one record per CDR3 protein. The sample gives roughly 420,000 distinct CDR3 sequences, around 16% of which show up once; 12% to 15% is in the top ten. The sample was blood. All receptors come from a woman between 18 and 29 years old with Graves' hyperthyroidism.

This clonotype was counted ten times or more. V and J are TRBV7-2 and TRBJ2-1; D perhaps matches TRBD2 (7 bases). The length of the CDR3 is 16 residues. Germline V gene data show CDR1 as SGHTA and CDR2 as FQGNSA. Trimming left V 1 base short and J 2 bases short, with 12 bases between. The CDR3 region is CASSLEGGGAYNEQFF. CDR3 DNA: TGTGCCAGCAGCTTAGAAGGGGGGGGCGCCTACAATGAGCAGTTCTTC. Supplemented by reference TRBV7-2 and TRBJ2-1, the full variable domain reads GAGVSQSPSNKVTEKGKDVELRCDPISGHTALYWYRQSLGQGLEFLIYFQGNSAPDKSGLPSDRFSAERTGGSVSTLTIQRTQQEDSAVYLCASSLEGGGAYNEQFFGPGTRLTVL.

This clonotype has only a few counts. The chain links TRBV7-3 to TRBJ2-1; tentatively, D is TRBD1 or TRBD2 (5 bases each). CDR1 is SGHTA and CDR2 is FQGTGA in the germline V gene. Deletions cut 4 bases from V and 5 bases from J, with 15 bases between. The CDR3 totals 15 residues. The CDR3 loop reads CASSSFPGRNNEQFF. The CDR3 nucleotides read TGTGCCAGCAGCTCATTCCCGGGACGGAACAATGAGCAGTTCTTC.

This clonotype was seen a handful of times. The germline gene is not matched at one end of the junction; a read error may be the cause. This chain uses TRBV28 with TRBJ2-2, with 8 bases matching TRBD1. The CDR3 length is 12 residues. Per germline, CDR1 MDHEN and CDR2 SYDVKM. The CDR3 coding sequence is TGTGCCAGCAGCCTCTTGGACAGGGAACTGTTTTTT. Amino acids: CASSLLDRELFF.

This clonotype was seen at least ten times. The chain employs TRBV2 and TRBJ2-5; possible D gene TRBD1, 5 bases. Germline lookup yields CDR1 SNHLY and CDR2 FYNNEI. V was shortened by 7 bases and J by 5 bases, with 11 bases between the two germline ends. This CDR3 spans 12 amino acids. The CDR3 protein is CASMAGMETQYF. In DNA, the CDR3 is TGTGCCAGCATGGCAGGGATGGAGACCCAGTACTTC.

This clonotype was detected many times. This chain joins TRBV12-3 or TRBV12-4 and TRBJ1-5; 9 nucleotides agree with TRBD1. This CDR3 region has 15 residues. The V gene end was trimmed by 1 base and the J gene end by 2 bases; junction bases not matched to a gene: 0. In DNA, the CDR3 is TGTGCCAGCAGTTTAGGGACAGGGGGCAATCAGCCCCAGCATTTT. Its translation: CASSLGTGGNQPQHF.

CDR3 nucleotides: TGTGCCAGTAGCTCCCTCCAGACAAGACCATCTCGGACCCAGTACTTC. The encoded protein is CASSSLQTRPSRTQYF. The rearrangement joins TRBV19 to TRBJ2-5, with D unresolved. Trimming took 6 bases from V and 7 from J, leaving 24 bases between them. CDR3 length equals 16 residues. The germline V gene encodes CDR1 LNHDA and CDR2 SQIVND (reference sequence).

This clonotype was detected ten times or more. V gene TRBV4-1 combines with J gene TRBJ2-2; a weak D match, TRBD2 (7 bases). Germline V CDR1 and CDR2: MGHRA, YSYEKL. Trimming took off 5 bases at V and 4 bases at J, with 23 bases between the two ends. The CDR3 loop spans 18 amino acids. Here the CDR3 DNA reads TGCGCCAGCAGCGATACTACCGCGGGGGCGTGGGGCACCGGGGAGCTGTTTTTT. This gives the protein CASSDTTAGAWGTGELFF.

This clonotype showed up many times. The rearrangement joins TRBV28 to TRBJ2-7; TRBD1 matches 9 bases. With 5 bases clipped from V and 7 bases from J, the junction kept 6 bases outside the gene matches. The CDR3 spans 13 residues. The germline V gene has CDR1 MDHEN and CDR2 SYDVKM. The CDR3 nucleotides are TGTGCCAGCAGTCACGGACAGGGGTGGGAGCAGTACTTC. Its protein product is CASSHGQGWEQYF. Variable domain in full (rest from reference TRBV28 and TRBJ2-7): DVKVTQSSRYLVKRTGEKVFLECVQDMDHENMFWYRQDPGLGLRLIYFSYDVKMKEKGDIPEGYSVSREKKERFSLILESASTNQTSMYLCASSHGQGWEQYFGPGTRLTVT.

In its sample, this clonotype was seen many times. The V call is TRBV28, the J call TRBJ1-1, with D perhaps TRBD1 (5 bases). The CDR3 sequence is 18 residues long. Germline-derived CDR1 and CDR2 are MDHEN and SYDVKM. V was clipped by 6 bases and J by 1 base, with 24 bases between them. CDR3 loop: CASRTGEFGEMWNTEAFF. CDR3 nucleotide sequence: TGTGCCAGCAGAACAGGCGAATTTGGGGAGATGTGGAACACTGAAGCTTTCTTT.

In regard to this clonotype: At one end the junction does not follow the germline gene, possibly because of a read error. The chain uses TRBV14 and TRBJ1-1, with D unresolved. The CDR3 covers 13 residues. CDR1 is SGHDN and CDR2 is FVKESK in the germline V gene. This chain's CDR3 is CASSYPMNTEALF. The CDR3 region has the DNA TGTGCCAGCAGCTACCCGATGAACACTGAAGCTCTCTTT.

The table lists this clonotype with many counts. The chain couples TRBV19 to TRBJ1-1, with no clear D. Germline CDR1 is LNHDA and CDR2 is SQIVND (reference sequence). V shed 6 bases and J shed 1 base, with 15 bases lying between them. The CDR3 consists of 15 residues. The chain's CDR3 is CASRPEGRTNTEAFF. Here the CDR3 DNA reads TGTGCCAGTAGACCCGAGGGCAGGACGAACACTGAAGCTTTCTTT.

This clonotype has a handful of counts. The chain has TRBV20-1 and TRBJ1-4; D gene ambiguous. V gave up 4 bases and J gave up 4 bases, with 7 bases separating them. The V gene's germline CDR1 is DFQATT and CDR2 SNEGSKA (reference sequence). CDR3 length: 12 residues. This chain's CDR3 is CSANAINEKLFF. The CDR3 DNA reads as TGCAGTGCTAATGCCATTAATGAAAAACTGTTTTTT.

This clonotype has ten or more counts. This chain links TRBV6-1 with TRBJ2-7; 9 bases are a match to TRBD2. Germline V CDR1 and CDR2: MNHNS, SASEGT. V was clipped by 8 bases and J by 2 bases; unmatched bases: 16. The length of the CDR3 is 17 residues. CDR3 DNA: TGTGCCAGCGACTTTTGGGGGAAGCGGGAGGAACCCTACGAGCAGTACTTC. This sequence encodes CASDFWGKREEPYEQYF.

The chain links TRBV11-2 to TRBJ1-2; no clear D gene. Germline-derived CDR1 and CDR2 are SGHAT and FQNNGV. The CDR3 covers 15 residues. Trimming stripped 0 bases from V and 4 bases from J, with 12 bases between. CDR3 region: CASSLDWRSSYGYTF. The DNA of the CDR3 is TGTGCCAGCAGCTTAGATTGGAGGTCCTCCTATGGCTACACCTTC.